These 4 T cell receptor beta chains were sequenced from one sample in a study of early T cells in non-severe SARS-CoV-2 infection. MiXCR, run by TCRdb on the 5' RACE reads, gives a single entry per CDR3 protein. Here the sample spans over 55,000 distinct CDR3 sequences, around an eighth being singletons. Here the sequenced sample was whole blood, taken at baseline. The origin of the receptors is an adult who was a healthcare worker with PCR-confirmed SARS-CoV-2 infection or an uninfected control (not recorded which).

In its sample, this clonotype was seen many times. CDR3 region: CASSLAAFPGTSSLSEQFF. CDR3 DNA: TGTGCCAGCAGTCTTGCCGCGTTTCCCGGGACTAGCTCGTTGAGTGAGCAGTTCTTC. The chain couples TRBV6-5 to TRBJ2-1, with TRBD2 matching 9 bases. J was trimmed by 9 bases and V by 5 bases; bases with no gene match: 23. The length of the CDR3 is 19 residues. Per the germline V gene, CDR1 is MNHEY and CDR2 is SVGAGI.

V is TRBV4-1 and J is TRBJ1-2; maybe TRBD1 (5 bases). The CDR3 contains 14 residues. V was cut by 1 base and J by 3 bases, with 9 bases left in between. Germline CDR1 and CDR2: MGHRA and YSYEKL. The CDR3 is CASSQVVGDYGYTF. The CDR3, as DNA: TGCGCCAGCAGCCAAGTGGTAGGGGACTATGGCTACACCTTC.

This clonotype occurred many times. The rearrangement links TRBV28 to TRBJ2-7; a weak D match, TRBD1 (5 bases). V was cut by 5 bases and J by 3 bases, with 14 bases left in between. From germline, CDR1 is MDHEN and CDR2 SYDVKM. The CDR3 is 14 amino acids. The CDR3 spells CASSPVDSDYEQYF. The CDR3 DNA follows: TGTGCCAGCAGTCCGGTTGACAGTGACTACGAGCAGTACTTC.

This chain joins TRBV20-1 and TRBJ1-6; D possibly corresponds to TRBD1 (6 bases). Deletions cut 5 bases from V and 7 bases from J, with 12 bases between. This CDR3 comprises 13 residues. Per the germline V gene, CDR1 is DFQATT and CDR2 is SNEGSKA (reference sequence). CDR3 residues: CSASGVANSPLHF. In nucleotides, the CDR3 is TGCAGTGCTTCAGGGGTGGCGAATTCACCCCTCCACTTT.